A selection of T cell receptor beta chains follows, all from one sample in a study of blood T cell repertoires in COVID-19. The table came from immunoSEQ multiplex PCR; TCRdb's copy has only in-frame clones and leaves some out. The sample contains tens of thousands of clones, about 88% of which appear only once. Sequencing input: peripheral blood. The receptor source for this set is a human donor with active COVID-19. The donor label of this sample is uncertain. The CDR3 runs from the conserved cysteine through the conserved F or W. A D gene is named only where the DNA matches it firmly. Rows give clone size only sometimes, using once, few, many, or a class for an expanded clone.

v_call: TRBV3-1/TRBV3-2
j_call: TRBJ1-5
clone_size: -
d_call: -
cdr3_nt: TGTGCCAGCAGCCAAGGGGGCTTTCAGCCCCAGCATTTT
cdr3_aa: CASSQGGFQPQHF

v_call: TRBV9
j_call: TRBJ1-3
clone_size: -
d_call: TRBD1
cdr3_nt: TGTGCCAGCAGCGCGGGAGGGGGCCAAGGAAACACCATATATTTT
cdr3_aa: CASSAGGGQGNTIYF

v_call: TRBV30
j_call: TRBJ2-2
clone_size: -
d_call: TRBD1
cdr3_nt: TGTGCCTGGAGTGTATATCGGATCAATCCTCACAGGGGTTACACCGGGGAGCTGTTTTTT
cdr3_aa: CAWSVYRINPHRGYTGELFF

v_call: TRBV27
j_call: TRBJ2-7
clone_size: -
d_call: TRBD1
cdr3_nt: TGTGCCAGCAGTATCCGGGACAGGGGTACCGAGCAGTACTTC
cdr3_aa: CASSIRDRGTEQYF

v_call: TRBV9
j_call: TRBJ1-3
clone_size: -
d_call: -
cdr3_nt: TGTGCCAGCAGCGCGGACAGACGCTCTGGAAACACCATATATTTT
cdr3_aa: CASSADRRSGNTIYF

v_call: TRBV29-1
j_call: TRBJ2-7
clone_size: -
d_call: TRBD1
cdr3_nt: TGCAGCGTTTCTAAACCGGGACAGGGGTCCTACGAGCAGTACTTC
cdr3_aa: CSVSKPGQGSYEQYF

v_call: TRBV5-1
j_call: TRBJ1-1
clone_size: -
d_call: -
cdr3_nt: TGCGCCAGCAGCTTGTCCCAGGGTGGGGTGAACACTGAAGCTTTCTTT
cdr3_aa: CASSLSQGGVNTEAFF

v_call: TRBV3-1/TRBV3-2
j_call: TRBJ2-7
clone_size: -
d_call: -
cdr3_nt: TGTGCCAGCAGCCAGACACGCTCCTACGAGCAGTACTTC
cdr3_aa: CASSQTRSYEQYF

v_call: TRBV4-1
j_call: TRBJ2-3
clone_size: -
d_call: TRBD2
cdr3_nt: TGCGCCAGCAGCCCTGGACTAGCGAGGACTAGCACAGATACGCAGTATTTT
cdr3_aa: CASSPGLARTSTDTQYF

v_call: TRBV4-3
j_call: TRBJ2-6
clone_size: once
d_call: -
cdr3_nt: TGCGCCAGCAGCCAAGAAATCGGGTCCTCTTCTGGGGCCAACGTCCTGACTTTC
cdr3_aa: CASSQEIGSSSGANVLTF

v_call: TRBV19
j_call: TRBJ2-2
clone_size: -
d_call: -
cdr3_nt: TGTGCCAGTAGTATGACTAGAAACACCGGGGAGCTGTTTTTT
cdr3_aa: CASSMTRNTGELFF

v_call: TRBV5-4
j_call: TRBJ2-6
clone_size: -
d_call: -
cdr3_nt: TGTGCCAGCAGCACCCGACAGTCCGGGGCCAACGTCCTGACTTTC
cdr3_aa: CASSTRQSGANVLTF

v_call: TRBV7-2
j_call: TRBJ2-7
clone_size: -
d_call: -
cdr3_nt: TGTGCCAGCAGCTTAGACAGGGAGGGCGAGCAGTACTTC
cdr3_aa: CASSLDREGEQYF

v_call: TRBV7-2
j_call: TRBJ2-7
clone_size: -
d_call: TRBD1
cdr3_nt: TGTGCCAGCAGCCCGCGACAGGGCTACGAGCAGTACTTC
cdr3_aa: CASSPRQGYEQYF

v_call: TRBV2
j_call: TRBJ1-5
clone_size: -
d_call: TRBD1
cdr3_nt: TGTGCCAGCAGTGCGGACAGGGGAGGCAATCAGCCCCAGCATTTT
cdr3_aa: CASSADRGGNQPQHF

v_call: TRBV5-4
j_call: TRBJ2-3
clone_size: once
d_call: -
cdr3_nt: TGTGCCAGCAGCGAGGACTTCTCTAGCACAGATACGCAGTATTTT
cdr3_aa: CASSEDFSSTDTQYF

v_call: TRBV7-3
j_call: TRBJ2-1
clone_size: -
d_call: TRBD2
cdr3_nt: TGTGCCAGCAGCTACGGACTAGCGGGAAACAATGAGCAGTTCTTC
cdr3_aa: CASSYGLAGNNEQFF

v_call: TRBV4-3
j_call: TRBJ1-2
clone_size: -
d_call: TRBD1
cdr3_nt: TGCGCCAGCAGCCAAGATTGGACAGGACTTAACTATGGCTACACCTTC
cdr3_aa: CASSQDWTGLNYGYTF